This TCR beta chain is from a study of blood T cell repertoires in COVID-19. Study-wide context: PBMCs, B-cell-depleted T cells, or T cells provided the cDNA or gDNA that made up the material.

As originally analysed: Amplifying reference gene primers gave estimates of nucleated cell counts. Sequencing was performed with immunoSEQ multiplex PCR; in TCRdb, only in-frame clones are kept and a portion is missing. V and J calls and clone size are given by that table; D and trimming were obtained from the DNA. Here the sample spans some 490,000 clones, roughly nine tenths being singletons. The CDR3 is 17 amino acids. CDR1 is SGHVS and CDR2 is FQNEAQ in the germline V gene. Trimming shortened V by 5 bases and J by 0 bases, and 18 bases separated the two germline ends. Recruits, aged about 18 to 95 years, lived in approximately 26 US areas. Which cohort a participant joined came from the clinical history participants gave.

The chain combines TRBV7-8 with TRBJ2-3; D might be TRBD2 (7 bases). Sequencing was performed on PBMCs or T cells enriched from blood (not recorded which). The TCR was taken from a woman aged 55-70 years who had recovered from COVID-19. CDR3 bases: TGTGCCAGCAGCCCGAGGGGGGGGATTCCTAGCACAGATACGCAGTATTTT. Residues: CASSPRGGIPSTDTQYF.